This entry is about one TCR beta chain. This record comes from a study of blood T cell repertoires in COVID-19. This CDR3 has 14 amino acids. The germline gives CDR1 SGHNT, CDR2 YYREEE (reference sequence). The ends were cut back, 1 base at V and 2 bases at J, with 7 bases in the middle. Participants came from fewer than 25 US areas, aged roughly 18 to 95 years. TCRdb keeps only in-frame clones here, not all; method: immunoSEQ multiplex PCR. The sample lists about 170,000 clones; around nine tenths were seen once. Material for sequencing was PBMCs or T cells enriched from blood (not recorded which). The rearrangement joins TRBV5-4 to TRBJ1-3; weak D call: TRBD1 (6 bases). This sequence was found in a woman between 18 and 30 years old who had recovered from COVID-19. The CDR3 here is CASSLSGAGNTIYF. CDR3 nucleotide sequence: TGTGCCAGCAGCTTGTCAGGGGCTGGAAACACCATATATTTT. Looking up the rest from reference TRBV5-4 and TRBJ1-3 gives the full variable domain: ETGVTQSPTHLIKTRGQQVTLRCSSQSGHNTVSWYQQALGQGPQFIFQYYREEENGRGNFPPRFSGLQFPNYSSELNVNALELDDSALYLCASSLSGAGNTIYFGEGSWLTVV.